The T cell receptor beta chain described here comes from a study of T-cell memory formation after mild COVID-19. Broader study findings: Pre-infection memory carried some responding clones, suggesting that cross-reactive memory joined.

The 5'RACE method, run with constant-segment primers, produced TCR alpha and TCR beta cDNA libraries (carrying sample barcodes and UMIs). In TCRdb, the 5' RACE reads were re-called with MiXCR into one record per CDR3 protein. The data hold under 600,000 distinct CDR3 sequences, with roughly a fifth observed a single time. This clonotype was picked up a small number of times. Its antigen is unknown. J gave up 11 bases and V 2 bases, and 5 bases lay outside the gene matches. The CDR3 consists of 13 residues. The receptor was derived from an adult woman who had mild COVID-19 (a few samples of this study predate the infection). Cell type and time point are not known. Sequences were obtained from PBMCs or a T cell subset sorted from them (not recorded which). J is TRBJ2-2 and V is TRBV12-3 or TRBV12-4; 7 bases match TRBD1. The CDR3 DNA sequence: TGTGCCAGCAGTTTACGGAACAGGGGAGAGCTGTTTTTT. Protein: CASSLRNRGELFF.